This T cell receptor beta chain was documented in a study of glioma-infiltrating T cells after dendritic cell vaccination. Study information: Autologous tumor lysate was loaded overnight onto monocyte-derived dendritic cells grown approximately seven days with IL-4 and GM-CSF.

The V end lost 3 bases, the J end lost 0 bases, and 8 bases lay between the germline ends. Germline CDR1 and CDR2: MNHEY and SMNVEV (reference sequence). The CDR3 is 14 amino acids. The protocol was immunoSEQ multiplex PCR, while the TCRdb copy is restricted to in-frame clones and leaves out a portion. The sample contains about 92,000 clones, 85% to 90% of which appear only once. Sequenced material: blood, taken before dendritic cell vaccination. The chain combines TRBV27 with TRBJ1-1, with D perhaps matching TRBD1 (5 bases). The receptor was derived from a human donor with glioblastoma. CDR3 amino acids: CASSFRGMNTEAFF. CDR3 bases: TGTGCCAGCAGTTTCCGGGGGATGAACACTGAAGCTTTCTTT.